The clone carrying this TCR beta chain showed up just once. Its antigen remains unknown. Trimming cost V 6 bases and J 3 bases, with 15 bases left between them. The CDR3 covers 14 residues. Germline-derived CDR1 and CDR2 are MNHEY and SVGAGI. This specimen comes from a study of long-term antiretroviral therapy in people with HIV. An immunoSEQ assay, version v3.0, was performed at survey level. For every sample, sequencing targeted about 35,000-55,000 T-cell genomes. Here immunoSEQ multiplex PCR was the method, and the copy in TCRdb shows in-frame clones only, minus some. The table records around 35,000 clones, approximately 97% of them present only once. Overall study findings and caveats: Against controls, HIV repertoires showed narrower ranges of CDR3 length.

The material sequenced was unsorted PBMCs, taken 6.9 years after starting antiretroviral therapy. The V gene is TRBV6-5, the J gene TRBJ2-7; D is unclear. This clonotype was sampled from a man aged 25-45 years with HIV. The CDR3 protein is CASSSGAFLYEQYF. In DNA, the CDR3 is TGTGCCAGCAGCTCAGGTGCTTTCCTCTACGAGCAGTACTTC.